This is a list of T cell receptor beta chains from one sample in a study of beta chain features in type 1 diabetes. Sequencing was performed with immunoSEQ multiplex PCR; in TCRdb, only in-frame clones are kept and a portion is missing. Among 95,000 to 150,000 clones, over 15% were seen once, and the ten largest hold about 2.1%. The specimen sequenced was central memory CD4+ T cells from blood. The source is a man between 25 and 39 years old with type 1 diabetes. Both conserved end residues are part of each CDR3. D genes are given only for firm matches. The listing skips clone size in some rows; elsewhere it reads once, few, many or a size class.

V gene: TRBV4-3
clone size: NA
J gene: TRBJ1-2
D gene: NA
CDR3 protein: CASSQESYGYTF
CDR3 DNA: TGCGCCAGCAGCCAAGAGAGCTATGGCTACACCTTC

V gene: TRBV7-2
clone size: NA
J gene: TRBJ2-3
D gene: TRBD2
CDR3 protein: CASSPVYGGGSDTQYF
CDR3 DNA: TGTGCCAGCAGCCCCGTTTATGGCGGGGGGTCGGATACGCAGTATTTT

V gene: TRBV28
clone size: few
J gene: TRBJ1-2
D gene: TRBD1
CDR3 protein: CASSLADRGYGYTF
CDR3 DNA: TGTGCCAGCAGCTTAGCCGACAGGGGATATGGCTACACCTTC

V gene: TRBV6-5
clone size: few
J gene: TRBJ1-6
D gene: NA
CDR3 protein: CASSYRQGYSPLHF
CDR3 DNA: TGTGCCAGCAGTTACCGTCAGGGGTATTCACCCCTCCACTTT

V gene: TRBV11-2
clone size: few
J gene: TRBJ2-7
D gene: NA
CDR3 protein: CASSLGSYEQYF
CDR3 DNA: TGTGCCAGCAGCTTAGGGTCCTACGAGCAGTACTTC

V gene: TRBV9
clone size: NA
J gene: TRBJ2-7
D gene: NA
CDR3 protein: CASSVGAGLSSYEQYF
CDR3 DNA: TGTGCCAGCAGCGTAGGCGCAGGGTTAAGCTCCTACGAGCAGTACTTC

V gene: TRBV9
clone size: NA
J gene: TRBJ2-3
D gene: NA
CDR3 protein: CASSVVGQNTDTQYF
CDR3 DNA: TGTGCCAGCAGCGTAGTTGGTCAGAACACAGATACGCAGTATTTT

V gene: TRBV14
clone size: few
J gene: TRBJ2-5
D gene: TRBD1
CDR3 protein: CASSRDRDGQETQYF
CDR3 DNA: TGTGCCAGCAGCCGGGACAGGGATGGACAAGAGACCCAGTACTTC

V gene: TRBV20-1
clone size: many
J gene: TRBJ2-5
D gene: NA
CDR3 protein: CSAIVRETQYF
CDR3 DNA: TGCAGTGCTATAGTGAGGGAGACCCAGTACTTC

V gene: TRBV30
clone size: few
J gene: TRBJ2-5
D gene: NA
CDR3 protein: CASGQQETQYF
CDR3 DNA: TGTGCATCTGGACAGCAAGAGACCCAGTACTTC

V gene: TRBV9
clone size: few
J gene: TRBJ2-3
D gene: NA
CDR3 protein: CASSNMGTTDTQYF
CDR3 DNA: TGTGCCAGCAGCAATATGGGGACCACAGATACGCAGTATTTT

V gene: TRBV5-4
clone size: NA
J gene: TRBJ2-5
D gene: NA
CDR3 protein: CASSLDRGGGETQYF
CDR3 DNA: TGTGCCAGCAGCTTGGACCGGGGAGGTGGTGAGACCCAGTACTTC

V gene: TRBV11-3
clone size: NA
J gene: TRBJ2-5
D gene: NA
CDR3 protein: CASSLLEQGEQYF
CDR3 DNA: TGTGCCAGCAGCTTATTGGAGCAGGGAGAGCAGTACTTC

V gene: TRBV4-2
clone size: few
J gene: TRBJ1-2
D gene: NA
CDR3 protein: CASSQESKGRNYGYTF
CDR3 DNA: TGTGCCAGCAGCCAAGAGTCGAAGGGGAGGAACTATGGCTACACCTTC

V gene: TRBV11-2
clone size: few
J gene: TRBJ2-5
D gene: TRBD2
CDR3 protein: CASSFRGGEQETQYF
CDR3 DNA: TGTGCCAGCAGCTTCCGGGGAGGGGAGCAAGAGACCCAGTACTTC

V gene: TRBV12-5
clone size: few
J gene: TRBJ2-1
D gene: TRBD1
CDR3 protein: CASGSPRTGEQFF
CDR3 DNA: TGTGCTAGTGGTTCACCCAGGACAGGAGAGCAGTTCTTC

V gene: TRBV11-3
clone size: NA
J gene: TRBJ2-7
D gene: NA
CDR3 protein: CASSPQFGNFSYEQYF
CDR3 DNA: TGTGCCAGCAGCCCTCAATTCGGAAACTTTTCCTACGAGCAGTACTTC

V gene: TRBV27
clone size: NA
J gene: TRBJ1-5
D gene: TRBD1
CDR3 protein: CASSLLGTGTGQPQHF
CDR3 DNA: TGTGCCAGCAGTTTATTGGGGACAGGGACTGGTCAGCCCCAGCATTTT

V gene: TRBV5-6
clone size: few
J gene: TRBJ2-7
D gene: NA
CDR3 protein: CASSLVGSEQYF
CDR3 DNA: TGTGCCAGCAGCTTGGTAGGGTCCGAGCAGTACTTC

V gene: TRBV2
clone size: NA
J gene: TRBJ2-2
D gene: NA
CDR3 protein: CASTLHEGANTGELFF
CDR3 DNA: TGTGCCAGCACCTTACACGAGGGCGCGAACACCGGGGAGCTGTTTTTT

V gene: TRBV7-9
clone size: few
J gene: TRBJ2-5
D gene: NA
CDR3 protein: CASSLRASQGETQYF
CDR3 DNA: TGTGCCAGCAGCTTAAGAGCCAGCCAAGGAGAGACCCAGTACTTC

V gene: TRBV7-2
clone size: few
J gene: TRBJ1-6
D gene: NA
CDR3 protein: CASSLASRANSPLHF
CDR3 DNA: TGTGCCAGCAGCTTAGCGTCCAGGGCCAATTCACCCCTCCACTTT

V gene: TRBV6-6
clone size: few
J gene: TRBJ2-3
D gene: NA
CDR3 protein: CASSFQSGGTDTQYF
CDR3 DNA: TGTGCCAGCAGTTTTCAGTCCGGGGGCACAGATACGCAGTATTTT

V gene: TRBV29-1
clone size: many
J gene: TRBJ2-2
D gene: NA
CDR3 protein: CSVEAQTGELFF
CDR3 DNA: TGCAGCGTTGAAGCACAAACCGGGGAGCTGTTTTTT

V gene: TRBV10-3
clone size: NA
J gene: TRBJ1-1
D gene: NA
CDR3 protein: CANRKQQNTEAFF
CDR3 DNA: TGTGCCAATCGAAAACAGCAGAACACTGAAGCTTTCTTT

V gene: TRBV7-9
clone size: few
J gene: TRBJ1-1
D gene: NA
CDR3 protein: CASSIDEGTEAFF
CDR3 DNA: TGTGCCAGCAGCATAGACGAGGGCACTGAAGCTTTCTTT

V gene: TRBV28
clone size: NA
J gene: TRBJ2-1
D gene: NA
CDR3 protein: CASSFSGRIDEQFF
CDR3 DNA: TGTGCCAGCAGTTTTTCCGGCAGAATCGATGAGCAGTTCTTC

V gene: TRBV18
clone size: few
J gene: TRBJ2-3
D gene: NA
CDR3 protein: CASSEGLTLDTQYF
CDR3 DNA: TGTGCCAGCTCCGAGGGACTGACCCTAGATACGCAGTATTTT

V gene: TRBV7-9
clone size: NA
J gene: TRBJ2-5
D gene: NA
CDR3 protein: CASSLAGPVGETQYF
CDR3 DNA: TGTGCCAGCAGCTTAGCGGGGCCGGTAGGGGAGACCCAGTACTTC

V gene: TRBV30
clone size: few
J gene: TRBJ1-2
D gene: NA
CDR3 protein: CAWSAGGGGYTF
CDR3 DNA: TGTGCCTGGAGTGCGGGCGGTGGCGGCTACACCTTC

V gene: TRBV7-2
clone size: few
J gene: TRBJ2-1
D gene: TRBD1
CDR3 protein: CASSLTAGQGNEQFF
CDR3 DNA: TGTGCCAGCAGCTTAACCGCAGGACAGGGAAATGAGCAGTTCTTC

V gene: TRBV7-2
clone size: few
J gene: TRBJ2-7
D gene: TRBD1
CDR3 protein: CASSVQGGTYEQYF
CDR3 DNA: TGTGCCAGCAGCGTACAGGGGGGCACCTACGAGCAGTACTTC

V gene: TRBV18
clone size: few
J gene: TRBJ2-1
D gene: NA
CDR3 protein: CASSLRTNEQFF
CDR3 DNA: TGTGCCAGCTCCCTTAGGACCAATGAGCAGTTCTTC

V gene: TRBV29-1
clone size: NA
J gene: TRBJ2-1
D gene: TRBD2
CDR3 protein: CSVGTSGDLGQFF
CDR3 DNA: TGCAGCGTCGGGACTAGCGGGGACCTTGGGCAGTTCTTC

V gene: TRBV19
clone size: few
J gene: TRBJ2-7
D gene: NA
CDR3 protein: CASSIETSSALPYEQYF
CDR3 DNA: TGTGCCAGTAGTATAGAAACTTCTAGCGCACTACCCTACGAGCAGTACTTC

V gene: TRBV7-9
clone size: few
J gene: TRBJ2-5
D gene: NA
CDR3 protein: CASTIQQGRETQYF
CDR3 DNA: TGTGCCAGCACCATACAGCAGGGGAGAGAGACCCAGTACTTC

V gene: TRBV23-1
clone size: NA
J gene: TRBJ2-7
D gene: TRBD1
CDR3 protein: CASRMTGKSLTYEQYF
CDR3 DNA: TGCGCCAGCAGGATGACAGGGAAAAGCTTAACCTACGAGCAGTACTTC

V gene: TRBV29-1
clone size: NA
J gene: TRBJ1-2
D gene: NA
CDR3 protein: CSVGRQALFF
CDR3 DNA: TGCAGCGTTGGAAGGCAGGCGCTCTTCTTC

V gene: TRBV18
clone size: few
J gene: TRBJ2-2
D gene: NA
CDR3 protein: CASSPRQQNTGELFF
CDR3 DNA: TGTGCCAGCTCACCACGGCAGCAGAACACCGGGGAGCTGTTTTTT

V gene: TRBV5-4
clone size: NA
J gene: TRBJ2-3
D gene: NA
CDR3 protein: CASSLSVPDTQYF
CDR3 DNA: TGTGCCAGCAGTCTGTCGGTTCCGGATACGCAGTATTTT

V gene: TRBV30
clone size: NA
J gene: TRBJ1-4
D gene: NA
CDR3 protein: CAWTPGSGREKLFF
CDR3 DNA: TGTGCCTGGACCCCGGGATCGGGGCGGGAAAAACTGTTTTTT

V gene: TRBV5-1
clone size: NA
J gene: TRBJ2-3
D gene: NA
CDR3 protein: CASSPRADPRRTDTQYF
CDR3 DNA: TGCGCCAGCAGCCCAAGGGCTGATCCCCGCCGCACAGATACGCAGTATTTT

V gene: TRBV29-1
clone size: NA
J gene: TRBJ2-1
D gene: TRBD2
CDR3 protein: CSVPAGGGNEQFF
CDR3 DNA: TGCAGCGTTCCTGCGGGGGGAGGTAATGAGCAGTTCTTC

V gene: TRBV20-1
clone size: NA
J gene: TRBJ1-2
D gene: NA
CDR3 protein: CSAALNYGYTF
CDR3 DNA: TGCAGTGCTGCCCTGAACTATGGCTACACCTTC

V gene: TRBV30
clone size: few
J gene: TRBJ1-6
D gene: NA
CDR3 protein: CAWSVTDNSPLHF
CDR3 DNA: TGTGCCTGGAGTGTAACAGATAATTCACCCCTCCACTTT

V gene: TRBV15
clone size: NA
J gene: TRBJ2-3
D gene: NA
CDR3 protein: CATSNRVGTDTQYF
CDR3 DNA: TGTGCCACCAGCAACAGGGTCGGCACAGATACGCAGTATTTT

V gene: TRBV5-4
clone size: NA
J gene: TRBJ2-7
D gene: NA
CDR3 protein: CASSSNTGHTYEQYF
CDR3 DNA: TGTGCCAGCAGCTCCAATACGGGACACACCTACGAGCAGTACTTC

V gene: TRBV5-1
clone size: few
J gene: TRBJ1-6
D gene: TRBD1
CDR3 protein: CASSLEGGPLHF
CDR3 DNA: TGCGCCAGCAGCTTGGAAGGGGGCCCCCTCCACTTT

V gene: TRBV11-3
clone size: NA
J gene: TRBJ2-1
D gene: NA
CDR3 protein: CASSLADNEQFF
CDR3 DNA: TGTGCCAGCAGCCTCGCTGACAATGAGCAGTTCTTC

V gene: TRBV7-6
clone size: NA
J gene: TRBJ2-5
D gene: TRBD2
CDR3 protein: CASSLPGGAVETQYF
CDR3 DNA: TGTGCCAGCAGCCTACCGGGGGGGGCCGTAGAGACCCAGTACTTC

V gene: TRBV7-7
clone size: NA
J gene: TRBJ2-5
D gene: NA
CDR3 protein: CASSADGWETQYF
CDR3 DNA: TGTGCTAGCAGCGCGGACGGGTGGGAGACCCAGTACTTC

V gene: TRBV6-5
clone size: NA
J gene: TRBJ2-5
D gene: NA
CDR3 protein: CASSYWASANQETQYF
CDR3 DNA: TGTGCCAGCAGTTACTGGGCTAGCGCAAACCAAGAGACCCAGTACTTC

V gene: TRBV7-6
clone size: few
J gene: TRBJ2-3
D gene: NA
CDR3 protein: CASSLSGRSGDTQYF
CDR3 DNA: TGTGCCAGCAGCTTATCGGGGCGTAGCGGAGATACGCAGTATTTT